This T cell receptor beta chain was identified during a study of tumor-infiltrating lymphocytes in primary liver carcinoma (dated by TCRdb to 2017 to 2019). About the investigation overall: Roughly five patients with histopathologically diagnosed primary liver carcinoma underwent surgical resection in China between late 2015 and March 2016. The five patients, three men and two women aged 30 to 69 years, had hepatocellular carcinoma (four) or combined HCC and intrahepatic cholangiocarcinoma (one). The tumors of the five patients were staged as T1-T3 N0M0, with maximum diameters ranging from roughly 4 to 10 cm. Roughly 3.65 to 8 million productive TCRbeta reads were obtained per sample, and no significant difference in read depth was found between tissue types. TCRbeta repertoire sequencing, expression microarrays and whole-exome sequencing were combined in the study across five regions of each liver tumor, with adjacent normal tissue and blood also included. TCRbeta repertoire sequencing covered approximately 35 specimens from 5 patients: 25 or so tumor regions, 5 adjacent noncancerous liver tissues and 5 peripheral blood samples. Repertoires from technical replicates were highly reproducible, with mean shared-clone rates roughly 0.87 and correlation coefficients above 0.95.

Using a constant-region primer and ProtoScript II reverse transcriptase, TCRbeta-specific cDNA was reverse-transcribed from about 0.45 ug total RNA. TCRbeta libraries were built with three nested multiplex PCR rounds, a slightly modified ARM-PCR procedure. Multiplex TRBV1-TRBV30 forward primers and a Cbeta reverse primer were used in the first two PCR rounds, each of which was run for 10 to 11 cycles. Sample barcodes and Illumina adapters were attached in a final 25-cycle PCR using Deep VentR polymerase. Before sequencing, amplicons of 200-500 bp were gel-purified using a QIAquick gel extraction kit. An Illumina HiSeq 2500 was used to sequence the TCRbeta amplicons, generating 250-bp paired-end reads. In the authors' own workflow: Trimmomatic v0.33 was used to quality-trim the reads, and FLASH v1.2.11 was used to merge paired reads so that full CDR3 sequences could be recovered. V, D and J germline segments were assigned to the rearranged TCRbeta sequences using MiGEC v1.2.1b. Clonotype statistics and Shannon-Wiener diversity indices were computed with VDJtools v1.0.0. To cut down on sampling bias, every analysis after diversity analysis relied on just the 250 most abundant clonotypes from each sample. Starting from the raw public reads, TCRdb applied fastp trimming at Q25, assembled clones with MiXCR and retained in-frame beta chains. One record per CDR3 amino acid sequence lists the most common genes and DNA. The V and J calls follow TCRdb's processing rather than the paper's. For this sample the table gives 300,000 to 400,000 distinct CDR3 sequences, of which approximately 64% were detected only once. The ten top clones hold roughly 6% of the sample.

Study-wide findings and limitations: A significantly larger repertoire fraction was made up by the top 250 clones in tumors than in blood (p = 0.039). With just a few patients in the study, the authors point out that the findings should be validated in a larger study. Since the samples were bulk and unsorted, there was no way to compare CD4+ and CD8+ T cell repertoires. Because only the TCR beta chain was sequenced and unpaired alpha chains were not captured, true repertoire diversity is likely underestimated. Repertoire overlap was found to be higher between tumor regions (mean approximately 35%) than between tumor-adjacent (around 17%) or tumor-blood (14%) pairs, consistent with antigen-driven expansion.

Notes on this clonotype: No antigen is known for it. Nothing much larger sits one base from this clone, and base qualities are not available.

Blood RNA was extracted from unsorted whole blood using TRIzol reagent, and germline DNA was obtained with the DNeasy Blood & Tissue kit. Chronic HBV infection was present in the patients, and the patients were treatment-naive at sampling. Before surgery, approximately 4.3 milliliters of peripheral blood were drawn into K2EDTA tubes. V loses 2 bases of germline sequence and J loses 4 bases, and the interval between the two ends is 15 bases. The CDR1 and CDR2 encoded by the germline V gene are MNHEY and SVGEGT. Taken from cysteine to phenylalanine, the CDR3 has 17 residues. The sequence is cut down to CDR3 DNA, 51 bases in frame from base 1.

This TCR was recovered from a man aged 35 to 55 with primary liver carcinoma and hepatitis B virus infection. The chain couples TRBV6-2 or TRBV6-3 to TRBJ2-6, with the D gene not confidently named. Material for sequencing was peripheral blood. The DNA sequence is TGTGCCAGCAGTTACGACTTAGTGCGTGGAGGGGCCAACGTCCTGACTTTC. Its amino acids are CASSYDLVRGGANVLTF.